The source of this TCR beta chain is a study of beta chain features in type 1 diabetes (dated by TCRdb to the late 2010s). With regard to the full study: No differences in mean age, gender distribution, total cell number or subset yield were found between patients and healthy donors. In the study, TCRB repertoires of sorted circulating CD4+ T cell subsets from recently diagnosed type 1 diabetes patients were compared with those of matched healthy donors. A total of around 100 million sorted cells were examined across all samples, and RNA yield correlated strongly with the number of cells per subset. Naive and central memory subsets were obtained from all 30 or so donors, but regulatory and stem cell-like memory subsets were isolated from only 8 patients and about 8 healthy donors. Broader findings and caveats from the paper: Because cDNA was sequenced instead of genomic DNA, activated cells with high expression could be over-represented, although the groups did not differ in activation or CD3 levels. Naive, central memory and regulatory TCRB repertoires appeared to be more alike among patients than among healthy donors. In all four CD4+ subsets, TCRB CDR3 length was moderately but significantly shorter in type 1 diabetes patients. At VDJ recombination sites, type 1 diabetes patients had fewer insertions and more deleted nucleotides, which implies abnormalities in thymic rearrangement. Because small numbers of individuals were included in the HLA sub-analyses, any influence of HLA type on TCRB rearrangement was left unresolved. Shorter templates might be favored by PCR, yet because patient and control samples were amplified and corrected together, any such skew would affect both groups equally.

This clone was counted a few times. The antigen it recognizes is unknown. There are no base qualities to consult, and no much larger clone falls within one base. Each donor gave one peripheral blood draw, about 100 mL on average, collected into heparinised tubes. A BD FACSAria II and a panel including CD45RO, CCR7, CD25, CD127, CD95 and CD27 were used to sort naive, central memory, regulatory and stem cell-like memory CD4+ T cells. Every sorted population had a purity above 95%. Right away, PBMCs were isolated by Lymphoprep density gradient centrifugation and were stained directly, with no culture step. So that batch effects would be minimized, each experiment stained and sorted samples in pairs, pairing one healthy donor with one patient. The cysteine opens and the phenylalanine closes a CDR3 of 16 amino acids. The DNA shown is the 48-base CDR3, in frame from base 1. V gives up 5 bases and J gives up 2 bases, and the segment between their germline ends measures 15 bases. The germline V gene (reference sequence) sets CDR1 to PRHDT and CDR2 to FYEKMQ.

The entire isolated RNA was reverse transcribed using the High Capacity cDNA Reverse Transcription Kit, and thus expressed TCRB transcripts were sequenced. Naive, central memory and regulatory T cell samples underwent deep immunoSEQ sequencing, averaging roughly 3.5 million total reads per sample. After sorted cells were lysed in RLT buffer, RNA was extracted with DNase-treated RNeasy Micro or Mini kits, with the choice depending on cell number. To prevent cross-contamination, each cell subset was processed individually, whereas patient and healthy donor samples were processed jointly. The immunoSEQ multiplex PCR was used to amplify TCRB sequences from cDNA, generating 87-bp fragments that spanned the CDR3 region. The amplicons were sequenced using the Illumina HiSeq platform. In the original analysis: Synthetic template baselines were used to correct PCR bias computationally, reads within Hamming distance 2 were collapsed, and singletons that could not be merged were discarded. Reads were aligned to IMGT to assign V, D and J genes, CDR3 length, and insertions or deletions at six rearrangement sites. Clonotype counts were normalized to sorted cell number within each subset before computing true diversity and Gini coefficients with the tcR R package. The overlap coefficient, calculated on TCRB nucleotide sequences, was used to measure repertoire sharing. Out-of-frame TCRB sequences from naive cells were analyzed as a proxy for the pre-selection repertoire. TCRdb took this table from immuneACCESS and kept in-frame rearrangements with V and J called. Such tables lack part of the clones; where checked against another copy, unresolved V genes explain under half of the gap, and the rest is unexplained. The V and J calls and the clone size are those of that table, but D and trimming were determined from the DNA. In this sample the table shows around 500,000 clones, about an eighth of which occur a single time. The ten largest clones take up approximately 0.05% of the sample.

This receptor chain uses TRBV13 and TRBJ2-2; a tentative D match to TRBD2 spans 6 bases. The material sequenced was naive CD4+ T cells from blood. According to the study, the label for this sample's cell subset or site signals: true naive CD4+ T cells. This TCR was recovered from a woman aged 18-29 years in good health. The CDR3 protein is CASSNPEEGNTGELFF. Read as DNA, the sequence is TGTGCCAGCAGCAACCCGGAGGAGGGAAACACCGGGGAGCTGTTTTTT.